This TCR beta chain was captured in a study of CD8 T cells in Susac syndrome. The study's findings and limits: It was acknowledged in the study that the number of individuals who were included in its TCR sequencing and HLA analysis was relatively small.

The authors reverse transcribed roughly 0.5 to 1 ug RNA with random hexamers. The TCR beta CDR3 was amplified by immunoSEQ multiplex PCR across 54 Vbeta, 13 Jbeta. MiXCR, run by TCRdb on the immunoSEQ multiplex PCR reads, gives a single entry per CDR3 protein. The profile shows about 430,000 distinct CDR3 sequences, 75% to 90% of them singletons. The multiple sclerosis controls comprised treatment-naive patients whose relapsing-remitting disease was stable or active. Both CD4+ and CD8+ T cells were negatively isolated, and TEMRA cells underwent FACS enrichment. Germline V gene lookup returns CDR1 SQVTM and CDR2 ANQGSEA. Between the trimmed V and J ends, which lost 4 bases and 4 bases, there was a span of 8 bases. The length of the CDR3 is 11 residues. As to this clonotype: The target antigen is unknown.

This TCR was recovered from a human donor with multiple sclerosis. Material: CD8+ T cells from PBMCs. The gene calls are TRBV29-1 and TRBJ2-7, with D hard to call. The CDR3 spells CSVVSGYEQYF. CDR3 sequence (DNA): TGCAGCGTTGTTTCCGGGTACGAGCAGTACTTC.